A single sample is the source of the 10 T cell receptor beta chains below, sequenced in a study of liver allograft versus peripheral blood T cells. About the study: The authors compared T cell receptor repertoires in transplanted livers with those in the peripheral blood of recipients.

TCRdb re-derived calls from the reads in MiXCR, one entry per CDR3 protein. The repertoire includes about 8,000 distinct CDR3 sequences, about a fifth of them detected once, and about 4.2% sits in the top ten. The receptors stem from a human patient who had a liver transplant. Among the T cells, some may be from the graft donor.

This chain connects TRBV20-1 to TRBJ2-2; TRBD1 might be the D (6 bases). V lost 6 bases and J lost 5, with 13 bases in between. The CDR3 runs to 13 residues. The germline V gene encodes CDR1 DFQATT and CDR2 SNEGSKA (reference sequence). The chain's CDR3 is CSAQGLGTGELFF. The DNA for the CDR3 is TGCAGTGCCCAGGGGTTGGGGACCGGGGAGCTGTTTTTT.

As for this clonotype: A much more abundant neighbour one base away suggests this may be a read error. The chain joins TRBV12-3 or TRBV12-4 to TRBJ2-7; 8 positions match TRBD2. Trimming at V came to 5 bases and at J to 2 bases, leaving 5 bases not matched to a gene. This CDR3 comprises 14 residues. For the CDR3, the DNA is TGTGCCAGCAGTCTAGGGCGGGAGGCCTACGAGCAGTACTTC. Amino acids: CASSLGREAYEQYF.

In its sample, this clonotype is medium-sized. This sequence joins TRBV7-9 and TRBJ2-7; TRBD1 aligns across 7 bases. The CDR3 has 15 residues. After removal of 5 bases from V and 7 bases from J, the junction contained 14 bases not matched to a gene. Germline assignment: CDR1 SEHNR and CDR2 FQNEAQ (reference sequence). CDR3 loop: CASSTRTGTPMEQYF. The CDR3 DNA follows: TGTGCCAGCAGCACACGGACAGGTACACCTATGGAGCAGTACTTC.

This clonotype qualifies as medium-sized. This chain joins TRBV24-1 and TRBJ1-1, with D possibly matching TRBD1 (6 bases). Trimming removed 4 bases at V and 1 base at J, with 15 bases between. The CDR3 has 16 amino acids. Germline-derived CDR1 and CDR2 are KGHDR and SFDVKD. The CDR3 here is CATSDLRDKKNTEAFF. As DNA, the CDR3 is TGTGCCACCAGTGACTTGAGGGACAAAAAGAACACTGAAGCTTTCTTT.

The chain carries TRBV20-1 and TRBJ2-1; 8 bases line up with TRBD1. The germline gives CDR1 DFQATT, CDR2 SNEGSKA (reference sequence). With V trimmed by 0 bases and J by 7 bases, 8 bases remained unmatched. CDR3 size: 15 residues. The CDR3 DNA is TGCAGTGCTAGAGACTTTCAGGGGGCACCGAATGAGCAGTTCTTC. Translated: CSARDFQGAPNEQFF.

The chain's CDR3 is CASSPLGQGKTGELFF. Written as DNA, the CDR3 is TGTGCCAGCAGCCCCCTGGGACAGGGTAAAACCGGGGAGCTGTTTTTT. The chain employs TRBV12-3 or TRBV12-4 and TRBJ2-2, with TRBD1 matching over 9 bases. Unmatched junction bases numbered 10, after V lost 6 bases and J lost 5 bases. The CDR3 covers 16 residues.

Many counts were recorded for this clonotype. The chain links TRBV19 to TRBJ1-5; weak D call: TRBD1 (6 bases). The CDR3 loop spans 12 amino acids. Trimming removed 9 bases at V and 4 bases at J, with 10 bases between. Germline V gene data show CDR1 as LNHDA and CDR2 as SQIVND (reference sequence). CDR3 in amino acids: CASQGWNQPQHF. The CDR3 DNA reads TGTGCCAGCCAGGGGTGGAATCAGCCCCAGCATTTT.

This clonotype was seen more than once but under ten times. V gene TRBV15 combines with J gene TRBJ1-3; tentative D call: TRBD1 (5 bases). The germline V gene has CDR1 LNHNV and CDR2 YYDKDF (reference sequence). This CDR3 is 18 amino acids long. V dropped 6 bases and J dropped 0 bases, with 21 bases sitting between them. This CDR3 reads CATRSGRGATISGNTIYF. The CDR3 DNA reads TGTGCCACCAGGTCTGGGAGAGGGGCAACGATCTCTGGAAACACCATATATTTT. The full variable domain, with the rest looked up from reference TRBV15 and TRBJ1-3, is DAMVIQNPRYQVTQFGKPVTLSCSQTLNHNVMYWYQQKSSQAPKLLFHYYDKDFNNEADTPDNFQSRRPNTSFCFLDIRSPGLGDTAMYLCATRSGRGATISGNTIYFGEGSWLTVV.

This clonotype is deemed medium-sized. This chain uses TRBV7-2 with TRBJ2-5; 9 bases are shared with TRBD1. V trimming: 1 base; J trimming: 5 bases; junction bases outside the gene matches: 8. CDR3 size: 16 residues. CDR1 and CDR2 from the germline V gene are SGHTA and FQGNSA. CDR3 in amino acids: CASSLVDRGSLETQYF. CDR3 sequence (DNA): TGTGCCAGCAGCTTAGTAGACAGGGGGTCCTTGGAGACCCAGTACTTC.

The gene calls are TRBV7-2 and TRBJ2-1, with TRBD2 matching over 7 bases. This CDR3 is 15 amino acids long. CDR1 and CDR2 from the germline V gene are SGHTA and FQGNSA. Trimming at V came to 1 base and at J to 9 bases, leaving 9 bases not matched to a gene. CDR3 sequence reads: CASSLEGRGRVEQFF. CDR3 nucleotides: TGTGCCAGCAGCTTAGAAGGCCGGGGGAGGGTTGAGCAGTTCTTC. The whole variable domain, remainder taken from reference TRBV7-2 and TRBJ2-1, is GAGVSQSPSNKVTEKGKDVELRCDPISGHTALYWYRQSLGQGLEFLIYFQGNSAPDKSGLPSDRFSAERTGGSVSTLTIQRTQQEDSAVYLCASSLEGRGRVEQFFGPGTRLTVL.